This T cell receptor beta chain was retrieved from a study of cytomegalovirus exposure and HLA in healthy donors. General study results and limits: It is likely that the observed cluster of highly shared sequence variants was a sequencing artifact.

The CDR3 is made up of 15 amino acids. Trimming removed 1 base from V and 3 bases from J, with 12 bases in between. Germline assignment: CDR1 SGHTA and CDR2 FQGNSA. PCR used 60 Vbeta primers and 13 Jbeta primers. Sequencing used immunoSEQ multiplex PCR; TCRdb keeps in-frame clones, though not all of them. In the table there are 100,000 to 150,000 clones, roughly 78% of which are singletons. As regards this clone: The target antigen is unknown.

Sequenced sample: PBMCs. This clonotype originated in a man in his thirties or forties in good health and CMV-seronegative. V is TRBV7-2 and J is TRBJ1-2, with D possibly being TRBD1 (5 bases). As DNA, the CDR3 is TGTGCCAGCAGCTTAGTCTCGGGGGGGGACTATGGCTACACCTTC. Translated: CASSLVSGGDYGYTF.